The T cell receptor (beta chain) under discussion was sequenced for a study of T cell responses to AZD1222 COVID-19 vaccine. Study-wide results and caveats: Donors were largely white British and mainly female; clonal diversity was possibly underestimated.

The CDR3 covers 13 residues. The V and J ends lost 4 bases and 5 bases respectively, with 12 bases between them. CDR1 is SGHRS and CDR2 is YFSETQ in the germline V gene. With regard to this clone: Its cognate antigen is unknown.

Generated by immunoSEQ multiplex PCR, the TCRdb table keeps only in-frame clones and is missing some. The repertoire holds about 110,000 clones, with roughly 87% as singletons. Here the sequenced sample was peripheral blood, taken on day 0 of AZD1222 vaccination. The V call is TRBV5-1, the J call TRBJ1-1; D ambiguous. The sequence derives from an adult in good health. The CDR3 sequence: CASSRTGGTEAFF. CDR3 coding DNA: TGCGCCAGCAGCCGCACGGGTGGGACTGAAGCTTTCTTT.